A single sample gave rise to the 11 T cell receptor beta chains below, sequenced in a study of T cell responses to AZD1222 COVID-19 vaccine. Clones were sequenced by immunoSEQ multiplex PCR, and TCRdb holds only the in-frame ones, with some missing. The table records about 100,000 clones, 70% to 90% of them present only once. The sample here was peripheral blood, taken 28 days after the second AZD1222 dose. These receptors all stem from an adult who received the AZD1222 COVID-19 vaccine.

The rearrangement uses TRBV25-1 and TRBJ1-1; tentative D call: TRBD1 (5 bases). V lost 4 bases and J lost 5, with 8 bases in between. The length of the CDR3 is 12 residues. The V gene's germline CDR1 is MGHDK and CDR2 SYGVNS. CDR3 sequence: CASSGDGTEAFF. DNA for the CDR3: TGTGCCAGCAGTGGGGACGGGACTGAAGCTTTCTTT.

This clone was counted only a few times. The chain links TRBV2 to TRBJ1-1; TRBD1 agrees at 8 bases. Germline-derived CDR1 and CDR2 are SNHLY and FYNNEI. The CDR3 contains 14 residues. Trimming at V came to 1 base and at J to 7 bases, leaving 5 bases not matched to a gene. The CDR3 is CASSEGTGIGEAFF. In nucleotides, the CDR3 is TGTGCCAGCAGTGAAGGGACAGGGATCGGTGAAGCTTTCTTT.

V is TRBV27 and J is TRBJ1-2, with D unclear. Germline V lookup: CDR1 MNHEY, CDR2 SMNVEV (reference sequence). CDR3 size: 14 residues. With 5 bases removed from V and 0 bases from J, the gap between germline ends came to 10 bases. CDR3 in amino acids: CASSPRPSNYGYTF. DNA for the CDR3: TGTGCCAGCAGTCCCCGGCCCTCTAACTATGGCTACACCTTC.

This clone appeared once. J is TRBJ1-1 and V is TRBV27; D is perhaps TRBD1 (5 bases). The CDR3 length is 15 residues. From germline, CDR1 is MNHEY and CDR2 SMNVEV (reference sequence). DNA of the CDR3: TGTGACTTCCGCGCAGGGTTAAACATGAACACTGAAGCTTTCTTT. Translated: CDFRAGLNMNTEAFF.

The CDR3 loop reads CASSRGGVAEKLFF. The CDR3, as DNA: TGTGCCAGTAGTCGGGGAGGGGTTGCTGAAAAACTGTTTTTT. The rearrangement links TRBV19 to TRBJ1-4, with D maybe TRBD1 (5 bases). V was cut by 5 bases and J by 7 bases, with 14 bases left in between. The CDR3 is made up of 14 amino acids. Germline loops: CDR1 LNHDA, CDR2 SQIVND (reference sequence).

V is TRBV5-5 and J is TRBJ1-5; D is unresolved. Germline V CDR1 and CDR2: SGHKS, YYEKEE (reference sequence). The CDR3 consists of 13 residues. V lost 4 bases to trimming and J lost 9 bases, with 14 bases between them. Here the CDR3 reads CASSASPPGPQHF. The CDR3 nucleotides read TGTGCCAGCAGCGCCAGCCCACCAGGGCCCCAGCATTTT.

V is TRBV29-1 and J is TRBJ1-1; D is unresolved. Germline values: CDR1 SQVTM, CDR2 ANQGSEA. The CDR3 runs to 13 residues. Trimming cost V 6 bases and J 0 bases, with 11 bases left between them. CDR3 loop: CSVLHFMNTEAFF. CDR3 bases: TGCAGCGTCCTACATTTCATGAACACTGAAGCTTTCTTT.

The gene calls are TRBV28 and TRBJ2-7; D call uncertain. The CDR3 length is 13 residues. Trimming stripped 5 bases from V and 2 bases from J, with 10 bases between. Per germline, CDR1 MDHEN and CDR2 SYDVKM. CDR3 protein: CASSLGSPYEQYF. In DNA, the CDR3 is TGTGCCAGCAGTCTCGGGTCGCCCTACGAGCAGTACTTC.

This chain uses TRBV5-6 with TRBJ2-6; possibly TRBD1 for D (6 bases). The CDR3 covers 17 residues. Deletions cut 2 bases from V and 0 bases from J, with 12 bases between. CDR1 is SGHDT and CDR2 is YYEEEE in the germline V gene. CDR3 in DNA: TGTGCCAGCAGCTTTGGGGACACATACTCTGGGGCCAACGTCCTGACTTTC. This sequence encodes CASSFGDTYSGANVLTF.

This clone was seen just once. This chain connects TRBV28 to TRBJ2-3; 10 nucleotides align to TRBD2. This CDR3 region has 19 residues. The junction had 13 bases not matched to a gene; V was cut back by 1 base and J by 3 bases. Germline V gene data show CDR1 as MDHEN and CDR2 as SYDVKM. As DNA, the CDR3 is TGTGCCAGCAGTTTATACCTACACTCACTAGCGGGACTGACAGATACGCAGTATTTT. Encoded protein: CASSLYLHSLAGLTDTQYF.

The chain has TRBV28 and TRBJ1-1, with D perhaps matching TRBD1 (6 bases). The germline V and J ends were trimmed by 5 bases and 6 bases, with 19 bases remaining between them. CDR1 and CDR2 from the germline V gene are MDHEN and SYDVKM. The CDR3 is 15 amino acids. In DNA form, the CDR3 reads TGTGCCAGCAGTGATACAGGGTTCGCCTCTGCTGAAGCTTTCTTT. Translation gives CASSDTGFASAEAFF.